This is a list of T cell receptor beta chains from one sample in a study of siplizumab effects on memory and regulatory T cells. The method was immunoSEQ multiplex PCR; TCRdb's version includes in-frame clones alone and lacks a portion of them. The sample yields about 52,000 clones, approximately 97% seen once. The sample comprised naive CD4+ T cells sorted from blood. Receptors originate from a human donor in good health. Both conserved end residues are part of each CDR3. The D gene is left open where the match is weak. For some rows the clone size is stated as once, few or many, or as a class when expanded; others skip it.

J: TRBJ2-5
V: TRBV7-6
D: .
size: .
CDR3: CASSWAGPLQETQYF
DNA: TGTGCCAGCAGTTGGGCCGGACCCTTACAAGAGACCCAGTACTTC

J: TRBJ2-2
V: TRBV7-3
D: .
size: .
CDR3: CASSANRGASGRNTGELFF
DNA: TGTGCCAGCAGCGCCAACAGGGGTGCTAGCGGAAGGAACACCGGGGAGCTGTTTTTT

J: TRBJ2-5
V: TRBV5-1
D: TRBD1
size: .
CDR3: CASSPGTGGRETQYF
DNA: TGCGCCAGCAGTCCCGGGACAGGGGGTCGAGAGACCCAGTACTTC

J: TRBJ2-3
V: TRBV5-5
D: TRBD1
size: .
CDR3: CASSNQGATDTQYF
DNA: TGTGCCAGCAGCAACCAGGGGGCTACAGATACGCAGTATTTT

J: TRBJ2-5
V: TRBV21-1
D: .
size: .
CDR3: CASSSLRQTQYF
DNA: TGTGCCAGCAGCTCCCTTCGTCAGACCCAGTACTTC

J: TRBJ2-1
V: TRBV7-9
D: .
size: .
CDR3: CASSFPSANEQFF
DNA: TGTGCCAGCAGCTTCCCTAGCGCGAATGAGCAGTTCTTC

J: TRBJ2-5
V: TRBV28
D: .
size: once
CDR3: CASPPGETQYF
DNA: TGTGCCAGCCCTCCCGGAGAGACCCAGTACTTC

J: TRBJ2-5
V: TRBV7-9
D: .
size: .
CDR3: CASSLGGPQETQYF
DNA: TGTGCCAGCAGCTTGGGGGGTCCACAAGAGACCCAGTACTTC

J: TRBJ2-1
V: TRBV5-1
D: TRBD2
size: .
CDR3: CASSASGRVSNEQFF
DNA: TGCGCCAGCAGCGCTAGCGGGAGGGTGTCCAATGAGCAGTTCTTC

J: TRBJ2-3
V: TRBV27
D: .
size: .
CDR3: CASSFVAGSTDTQYF
DNA: TGTGCCAGCAGTTTTGTGGCGGGAAGTACAGATACGCAGTATTTT

J: TRBJ2-5
V: TRBV9
D: .
size: .
CDR3: CASSVTPSGEGAQYF
DNA: TGTGCCAGCAGCGTAACCCCCAGCGGGGAGGGGGCCCAGTACTTC

J: TRBJ2-7
V: TRBV6-6
D: TRBD2
size: .
CDR3: CASTLAGGVYEQYF
DNA: TGTGCCAGCACCTTAGCGGGAGGGGTGTACGAGCAGTACTTC

J: TRBJ1-4
V: TRBV4-3
D: .
size: .
CDR3: CASSPQGAREKLFF
DNA: TGCGCCAGCAGCCCTCAGGGCGCACGGGAAAAACTGTTTTTT

J: TRBJ2-2
V: TRBV7-3
D: .
size: .
CDR3: CASSSGDTGELFF
DNA: TGTGCCAGCAGCTCAGGGGACACCGGGGAGCTGTTTTTT

J: TRBJ2-2
V: TRBV19
D: .
size: .
CDR3: CASSMASRASGELFF
DNA: TGTGCCAGTAGTATGGCAAGTCGCGCGTCCGGGGAGCTGTTTTTT

J: TRBJ1-1
V: TRBV7-9
D: .
size: .
CDR3: CASSLNGQLTEAFF
DNA: TGTGCCAGCAGCTTAAATGGACAGCTCACTGAAGCTTTCTTT

J: TRBJ1-1
V: TRBV18
D: TRBD1
size: .
CDR3: CASSPSRGGGVEAFF
DNA: TGTGCCAGCTCTCCCAGCAGGGGAGGGGGCGTTGAAGCTTTCTTT

J: TRBJ2-5
V: TRBV7-9
D: TRBD2
size: .
CDR3: CASSPPGGETQYF
DNA: TGTGCCAGCAGCCCACCGGGAGGTGAGACCCAGTACTTC

J: TRBJ2-1
V: TRBV29-1
D: .
size: .
CDR3: CSVNSGLYYNEQFF
DNA: TGCAGCGTGAACAGCGGGTTGTACTACAATGAGCAGTTCTTC

J: TRBJ1-6
V: TRBV9
D: TRBD1
size: once
CDR3: CASSPQGEPNSPLHF
DNA: TGTGCCAGCAGCCCCCAGGGGGAACCCAATTCACCCCTCCACTTT

J: TRBJ1-5
V: TRBV7-9
D: .
size: .
CDR3: CASSPGQFYSNQPQHF
DNA: TGTGCCAGCAGCCCTGGACAGTTCTATAGCAATCAGCCCCAGCATTTT

J: TRBJ2-2
V: TRBV6-4
D: .
size: .
CDR3: CASSEVRGSGELFF
DNA: TGTGCCAGCAGTGAAGTAAGGGGGTCCGGGGAGCTGTTTTTT

J: TRBJ2-3
V: TRBV7-2
D: .
size: .
CDR3: CASSLLNIRITDTQYF
DNA: TGTGCCAGCAGCTTATTAAATATTAGAATCACAGATACGCAGTATTTT

J: TRBJ2-1
V: TRBV9
D: TRBD2
size: .
CDR3: CASSPPGLAGGGEQFF
DNA: TGTGCCAGCAGCCCGCCCGGACTAGCGGGAGGAGGTGAGCAGTTCTTC

J: TRBJ2-7
V: TRBV9
D: TRBD2
size: .
CDR3: CASSVGPSGASYEQYF
DNA: TGTGCCAGCAGCGTTGGGCCTAGCGGGGCCTCCTACGAGCAGTACTTC

J: TRBJ1-1
V: TRBV28
D: .
size: .
CDR3: CASTIGGEAFF
DNA: TGTGCCAGCACCATTGGGGGTGAAGCTTTCTTT

J: TRBJ2-7
V: TRBV5-1
D: .
size: .
CDR3: CASSLVQSLYEQYF
DNA: TGCGCCAGCAGCTTGGTTCAGAGCCTCTACGAGCAGTACTTC

J: TRBJ2-1
V: TRBV30
D: .
size: .
CDR3: CAWKQDSYNEQFF
DNA: TGTGCCTGGAAACAGGACTCCTACAATGAGCAGTTCTTC

J: TRBJ2-7
V: TRBV5-6
D: TRBD1
size: .
CDR3: CASSPADRAYEQYF
DNA: TGTGCCAGCAGCCCGGCGGACAGGGCCTACGAGCAGTACTTC

J: TRBJ1-4
V: TRBV7-6
D: TRBD1
size: .
CDR3: CASSLVSGTAIEKLFF
DNA: TGTGCCAGCAGCTTGGTATCCGGGACAGCGATCGAAAAACTGTTTTTT

J: TRBJ2-7
V: TRBV28
D: .
size: .
CDR3: CASSLGRPYEQYF
DNA: TGTGCCAGCAGTTTGGGACGTCCCTACGAGCAGTACTTC

J: TRBJ2-5
V: TRBV30
D: .
size: once
CDR3: CAWSVPVGEQYF
DNA: TGTGCCTGGAGTGTCCCCGTGGGAGAGCAGTACTTC

J: TRBJ1-2
V: TRBV29-1
D: .
size: .
CDR3: CSVHGGASYTF
DNA: TGCAGCGTCCACGGGGGGGCGAGCTACACCTTC